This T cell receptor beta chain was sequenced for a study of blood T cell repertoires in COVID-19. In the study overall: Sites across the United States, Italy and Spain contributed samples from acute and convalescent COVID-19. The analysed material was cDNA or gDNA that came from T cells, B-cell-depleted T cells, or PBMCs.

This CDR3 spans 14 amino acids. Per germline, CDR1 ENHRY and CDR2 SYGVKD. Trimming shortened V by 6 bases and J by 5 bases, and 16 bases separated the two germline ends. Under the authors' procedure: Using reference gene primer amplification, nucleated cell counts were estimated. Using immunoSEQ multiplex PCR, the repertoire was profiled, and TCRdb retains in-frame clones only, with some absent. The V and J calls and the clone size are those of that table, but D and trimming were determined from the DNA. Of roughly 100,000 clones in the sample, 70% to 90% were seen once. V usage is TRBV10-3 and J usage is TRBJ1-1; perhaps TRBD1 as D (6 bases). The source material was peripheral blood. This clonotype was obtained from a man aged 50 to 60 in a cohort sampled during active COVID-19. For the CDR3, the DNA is TGTGCCATCAGAGGGGGACGGAAGGAGACTGAAGCTTTCTTT. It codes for CAIRGGRKETEAFF.